Listed here is a single T cell receptor beta chain. Together with a sample-barcoded 5' primer, a J-beta primer mix was included in a second PCR lasting roughly 6 to 12 cycles. TCRdb called the 5' RACE reads again in MiXCR, with one record for every CDR3 protein. The sample contains around 620,000 distinct CDR3 sequences, approximately 27% of which appear only once. These data come from a study of blood T cells in healthy people across ages. This CDR3 contains 15 residues. The junction had 5 bases not matched to a gene; V was cut back by 0 bases and J by 7 bases. CDR1 SGHRS and CDR2 YFSETQ come from the germline V gene.

Specimen: blood. V is TRBV5-1 and J is TRBJ2-1, with TRBD1 matching over 9 bases. This receptor was identified in a woman in her 70s in good health. The CDR3 here is CASSLVQGAGNEQFF. DNA of the CDR3: TGCGCCAGCAGCTTGGTACAGGGGGCTGGGAATGAGCAGTTCTTC.